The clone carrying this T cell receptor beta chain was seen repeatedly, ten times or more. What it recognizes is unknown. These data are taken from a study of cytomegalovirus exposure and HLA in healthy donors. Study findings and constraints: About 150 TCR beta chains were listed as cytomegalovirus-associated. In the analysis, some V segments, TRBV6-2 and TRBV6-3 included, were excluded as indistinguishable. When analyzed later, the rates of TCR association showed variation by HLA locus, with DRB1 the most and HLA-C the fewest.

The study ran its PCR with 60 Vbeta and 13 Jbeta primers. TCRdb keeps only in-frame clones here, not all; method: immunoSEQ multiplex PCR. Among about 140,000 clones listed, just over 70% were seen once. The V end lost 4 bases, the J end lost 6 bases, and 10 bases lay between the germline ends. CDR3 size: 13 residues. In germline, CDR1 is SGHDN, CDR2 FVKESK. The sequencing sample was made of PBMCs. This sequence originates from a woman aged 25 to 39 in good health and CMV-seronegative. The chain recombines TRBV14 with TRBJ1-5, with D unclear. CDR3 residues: CASSLTGGQPQHF. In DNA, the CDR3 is TGTGCCAGCAGCCTAACGGGAGGTCAGCCCCAGCATTTT.